This TCR beta chain emerged from a study of blood T cell repertoires in COVID-19. The data were produced by immunoSEQ multiplex PCR, yet TCRdb's version contains in-frame clones alone and is incomplete. Of around 190,000 clones listed, 83% are singletons. The TCR comes from a human donor in a cohort sampled during active COVID-19. Sequenced input: peripheral blood.

CDR3 region: CASSPAPSGGTYEQYF. The CDR3, as DNA: TGCGCCAGCAGCCCAGCTCCTAGCGGGGGAACCTACGAGCAGTACTTC. The chain recombines TRBV4-3 with TRBJ2-7; TRBD2 matches 10 bases. Germline CDR1 and CDR2: LGHNA and YSLEER. The CDR3 extends over 16 amino acids. V lost 4 bases, J lost 2 bases, and 8 bases stayed unmatched.